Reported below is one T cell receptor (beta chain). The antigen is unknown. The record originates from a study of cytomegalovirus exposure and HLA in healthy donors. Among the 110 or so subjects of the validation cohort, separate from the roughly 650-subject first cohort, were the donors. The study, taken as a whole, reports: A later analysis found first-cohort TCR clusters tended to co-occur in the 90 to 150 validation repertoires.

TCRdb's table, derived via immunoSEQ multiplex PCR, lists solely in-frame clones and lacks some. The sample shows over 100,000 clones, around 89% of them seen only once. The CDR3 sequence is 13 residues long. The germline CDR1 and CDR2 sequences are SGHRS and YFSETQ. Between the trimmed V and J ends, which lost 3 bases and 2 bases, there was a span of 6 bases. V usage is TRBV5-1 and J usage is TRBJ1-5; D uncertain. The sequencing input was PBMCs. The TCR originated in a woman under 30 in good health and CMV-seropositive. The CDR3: CASSSHGNQPQHF. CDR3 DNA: TGCGCCAGCAGCTCCCATGGCAATCAGCCCCAGCATTTT.